The clone carrying this TCR beta chain appeared many times. Both iRepertoire HTBI primers and Arm-PCR of CDR3 regions were used to build the TCR beta libraries. MiXCR, run by TCRdb on the multiplex PCR reads, gives a single entry per CDR3 protein. The sample has approximately 350,000 distinct CDR3 sequences, 12% seen once. From germline, CDR1 is MNHNS and CDR2 SASEGT. CDR3 length: 14 amino acids. V was shortened by 6 bases and J by 9 bases, with 20 bases between the two germline ends. The data originate from a study of regulatory T cells in long-lasting Graves disease. The time point is: newly diagnosed GD, antithyroid drugs for less than 3 months. PBMCs provided the RNA from which the TCR library was made. The sample was also linked to a second study, of T cells in Graves' hyperthyroidism and ophthalmopathy. That publication notes: Patients were aged 18 to 65, had disease duration under 2 months, and had newly diagnosed hyperthyroidism.

V gene TRBV6-1 combines with J gene TRBJ1-2; D gene ambiguous. The sample here was peripheral blood mononuclear cells (PBMCs), taken at new diagnosis, from a patient treated with antithyroid drugs. The sequence was obtained from a woman under 30 with Graves disease. The CDR3 DNA reads TGTGCCAGCAGCGCCCGGGGTCCTGCTTCTAGCTACACCTTC. Amino acid sequence: CASSARGPASSYTF.